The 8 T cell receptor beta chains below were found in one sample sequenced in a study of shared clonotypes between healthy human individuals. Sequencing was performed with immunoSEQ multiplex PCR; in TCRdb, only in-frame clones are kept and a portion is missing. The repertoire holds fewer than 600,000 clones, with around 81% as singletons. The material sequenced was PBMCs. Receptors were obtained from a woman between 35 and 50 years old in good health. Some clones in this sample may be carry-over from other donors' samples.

CDR3 sequence reads: CASSFFPLSGGSNYGYTF. CDR3 nucleotides: TGTGCCAGCAGCTTTTTTCCCCTCTCCGGGGGATCTAACTATGGCTACACCTTC. The chain joins TRBV5-8 to TRBJ1-2; D is possibly TRBD1 (5 bases). V was trimmed by 2 bases and J by 0 bases, leaving 20 bases between them. CDR1 and CDR2 (germline): SGHTS, YDEGEE. The CDR3 has 18 amino acids.

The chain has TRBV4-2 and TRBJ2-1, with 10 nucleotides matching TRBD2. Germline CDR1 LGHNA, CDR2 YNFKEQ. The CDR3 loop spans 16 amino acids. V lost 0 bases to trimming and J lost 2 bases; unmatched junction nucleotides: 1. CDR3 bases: TGTGCCAGCAGCCAAGATAGCGGGAGGACCTACAATGAGCAGTTCTTC. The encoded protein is CASSQDSGRTYNEQFF.

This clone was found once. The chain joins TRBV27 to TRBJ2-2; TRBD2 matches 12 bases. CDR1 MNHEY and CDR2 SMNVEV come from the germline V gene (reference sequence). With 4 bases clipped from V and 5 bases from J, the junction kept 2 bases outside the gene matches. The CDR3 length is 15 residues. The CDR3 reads CASSSGTSGTGELFF. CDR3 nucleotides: TGTGCCAGCAGTTCCGGGACTAGCGGGACCGGGGAGCTGTTTTTT.

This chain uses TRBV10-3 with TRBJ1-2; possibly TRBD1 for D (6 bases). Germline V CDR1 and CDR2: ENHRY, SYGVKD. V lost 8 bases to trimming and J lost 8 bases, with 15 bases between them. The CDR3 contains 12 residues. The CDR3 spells CAIATRDTGYTF. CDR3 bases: TGTGCCATCGCAACGAGGGACACGGGCTACACCTTC.

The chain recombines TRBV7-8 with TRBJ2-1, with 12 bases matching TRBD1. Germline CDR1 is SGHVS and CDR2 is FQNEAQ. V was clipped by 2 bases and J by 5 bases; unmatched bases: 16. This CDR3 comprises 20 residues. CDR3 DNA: TGTGCCAGCAGCTTAAACCGGGACAGGGGGCCTCTCCCTCCCGACAATGAGCAGTTCTTC. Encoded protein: CASSLNRDRGPLPPDNEQFF.

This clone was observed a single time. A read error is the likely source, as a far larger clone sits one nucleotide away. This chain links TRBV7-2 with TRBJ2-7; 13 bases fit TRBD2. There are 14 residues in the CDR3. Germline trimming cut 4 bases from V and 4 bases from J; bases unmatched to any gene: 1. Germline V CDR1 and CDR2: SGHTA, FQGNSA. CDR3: CASSWTSGSYEQYF. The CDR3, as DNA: TGTGCCAGCAGCTGGACTAGCGGGAGTTACGAGCAGTACTTC.

CDR3 in amino acids: CASSPGRNQETQYF. Written as DNA, the CDR3 is TGTGCCAGCAGCCCCGGACGTAACCAAGAGACCCAGTACTTC. This sequence joins TRBV7-9 and TRBJ2-5, with unresolved D. V gave up 5 bases and J gave up 0 bases, with 10 bases separating them. In germline, CDR1 is SEHNR, CDR2 FQNEAQ (reference sequence). CDR3 length: 14 amino acids.

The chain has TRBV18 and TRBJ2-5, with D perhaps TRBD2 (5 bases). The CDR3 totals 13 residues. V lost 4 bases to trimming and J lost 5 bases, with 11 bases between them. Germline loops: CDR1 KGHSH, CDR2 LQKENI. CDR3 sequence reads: CASSLARQETQYF. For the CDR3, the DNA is TGTGCCAGCTCACTAGCGAGGCAGGAGACCCAGTACTTC. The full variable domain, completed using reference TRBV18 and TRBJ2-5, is NAGVMQNPRHLVRRRGQEARLRCSPMKGHSHVYWYRQLPEEGLKFMVYLQKENIIDESGMPKERFSAEFPKEGPSILRIQQVVRGDSAAYFCASSLARQETQYFGPGTRLLVL.